These 20 T cell receptor beta chains originate from one sample sequenced in a study of T cell changes during pregnancy in multiple sclerosis. Sequencing used immunoSEQ multiplex PCR; TCRdb keeps in-frame clones, though not all of them. Altogether some 60,000 clones are present, about 91% being singletons, with the ten largest covering 0.8% to 1%. Sample: peripheral blood, taken in the first trimester of pregnancy. The source is a female donor with multiple sclerosis, enrolled in a pregnancy study.

This chain uses TRBV18 with TRBJ2-1, with D possibly matching TRBD1 (6 bases). The CDR3 is made up of 16 amino acids. From germline, CDR1 is KGHSH and CDR2 LQKENI. Trimming took 4 bases from V and 3 from J, leaving 16 bases between them. Here the CDR3 reads CASSLVEGVSYNEQFF. Written as DNA, the CDR3 is TGTGCCAGCTCACTTGTCGAGGGGGTTAGCTACAATGAGCAGTTCTTC. Based on the CDR3 plus reference TRBV18 and TRBJ2-1, the full variable domain is NAGVMQNPRHLVRRRGQEARLRCSPMKGHSHVYWYRQLPEEGLKFMVYLQKENIIDESGMPKERFSAEFPKEGPSILRIQQVVRGDSAAYFCASSLVEGVSYNEQFFGPGTRLTVL.

J is TRBJ1-4 and V is TRBV15; 8 positions match TRBD1. The germline gives CDR1 LNHNV, CDR2 YYDKDF (reference sequence). V gave up 4 bases and J gave up 3 bases; unmatched junction bases: 4. The CDR3 is made up of 15 amino acids. CDR3 loop: CATSIRTGPNEKLFF. The CDR3, as DNA: TGTGCCACCAGCATCCGGACAGGGCCTAATGAAAAACTGTTTTTT.

The genes are TRBV30 and TRBJ1-2; D is possibly TRBD1 (5 bases). The CDR3 totals 12 residues. Trimming took 1 base from V and 8 from J, leaving 11 bases between them. CDR1 and CDR2 from the germline V gene are GTSNPN and SVGIG (reference sequence). The CDR3 sequence: CAWSGGEGGYTF. The DNA for the CDR3 is TGTGCCTGGAGTGGGGGGGAGGGAGGCTACACCTTC.

This sequence joins TRBV6-1 and TRBJ2-3; 7 bases agree with TRBD1. The CDR3 extends over 14 amino acids. V was pared by 7 bases and J by 2 bases, with 6 bases of the junction left unmatched. Germline lookup yields CDR1 MNHNS and CDR2 SASEGT. Here the CDR3 DNA reads TGTGCCAGCAATCCGGGACAGTCCACAGATACGCAGTATTTT. Encoded protein: CASNPGQSTDTQYF.

The CDR3 DNA is TGCGCCAGCAGCCAAGATTTTACTGCCCCAGATACGCAGTATTTT. This sequence encodes CASSQDFTAPDTQYF. This chain connects TRBV4-3 to TRBJ2-3; D ambiguous. Trimming cost V 0 bases and J 4 bases, with 11 bases left between them. Germline-derived CDR1 and CDR2 are LGHNA and YSLEER. The CDR3 consists of 15 residues.

This clone was observed a few times. The V gene is TRBV2, the J gene TRBJ2-3; 7 bases align to TRBD2. The V segment lost 10 bases and the J segment 5 bases; nucleotides outside the gene matches: 9. Germline loops: CDR1 SNHLY, CDR2 FYNNEI. This CDR3 has 13 residues. In DNA form, the CDR3 reads TGTGCCACCATAGCGGGCACAAGAGATACGCAGTATTTT. This sequence encodes CATIAGTRDTQYF.

V is TRBV10-3 and J is TRBJ2-3; 9 bases map to TRBD1. This CDR3 has 14 amino acids. Germline V gene sequence: CDR1 ENHRY, CDR2 SYGVKD. J lost 6 bases, V lost 6 bases, and 7 bases had no gene match. The CDR3 sequence is CAIRMDRGGDTQYF. DNA for the CDR3: TGTGCCATCAGGATGGACAGGGGAGGTGATACGCAGTATTTT.

This chain links TRBV19 with TRBJ1-3; 11 bases align to TRBD1. V was clipped by 10 bases and J by 1 base; unmatched bases: 6. Germline assignment: CDR1 LNHDA and CDR2 SQIVND (reference sequence). This CDR3 comprises 15 residues. The CDR3 loop reads CATTDRGPSGNTIYF. The CDR3 nucleotides read TGTGCCACCACGGACAGGGGGCCGTCTGGAAACACCATATATTTT.

The DNA for the CDR3 is TGTGCCAGCAGTACTAGGGCGCTAGCGGCGAGTGAAAACGGGGAGCTGTTTTTT. Translation gives CASSTRALAASENGELFF. The V gene is TRBV27, the J gene TRBJ2-2, with 7 nucleotides matching TRBD2. CDR3 length equals 18 residues. CDR1 and CDR2 (germline): MNHEY, SMNVEV (reference sequence). With 5 bases clipped from V and 7 bases from J, the junction kept 19 bases outside the gene matches.

The chain employs TRBV10-1 and TRBJ2-1; D ambiguous. Germline CDR1 and CDR2: WNHNN and SYGVQD (reference sequence). The ends were cut back, 7 bases at V and 8 bases at J, with 12 bases in the middle. The CDR3 is 12 residues long. The CDR3 sequence is CASTPSPDEQFF. CDR3 coding DNA: TGCGCCAGCACCCCAAGCCCGGATGAGCAGTTCTTC.

The V and J genes are TRBV10-3 and TRBJ2-2; D is possibly TRBD2 (6 bases). Trimming stripped 4 bases from V and 2 bases from J, with 14 bases between. Germline lookup yields CDR1 ENHRY and CDR2 SYGVKD. The CDR3 is made up of 16 amino acids. The CDR3 nucleotides are TGTGCCATCAGTGGCCCTCCGGGAGTCAACACCGGGGAGCTGTTTTTT. As protein: CAISGPPGVNTGELFF.

J is TRBJ1-1 and V is TRBV5-1; 9 bases match TRBD1. Germline CDR1 and CDR2: SGHRS and YFSETQ. The CDR3 extends over 15 amino acids. Losses at the gene ends were 3 bases for V and 1 base for J; bases not matched to a gene: 4. The CDR3 reads CASSSQGAGNTEAFF. The CDR3 region has the DNA TGCGCCAGCAGCTCACAGGGGGCGGGGAACACTGAAGCTTTCTTT. The variable domain in full, with the rest retrieved from reference TRBV5-1 and TRBJ1-1, is KAGVTQTPRYLIKTRGQQVTLSCSPISGHRSVSWYQQTPGQGLQFLFEYFSETQRNKGNFPGRFSGRQFSNSRSEMNVSTLELGDSALYLCASSSQGAGNTEAFFGQGTRLTVV.

The chain uses TRBV19 and TRBJ1-1; 9 positions agree with TRBD1. Germline CDR1 is LNHDA and CDR2 is SQIVND (reference sequence). J lost 6 bases, V lost 6 bases, and 11 bases had no gene match. CDR3 length: 15 residues. Written as DNA, the CDR3 is TGTGCCAGTAGGGCTGGGACAGGGACGAGGGCTGAAGCTTTCTTT. This codes for CASRAGTGTRAEAFF.

The V and J genes are TRBV10-3 and TRBJ2-5; D is unclear. With 4 bases removed from V and 5 bases from J, the gap between germline ends came to 8 bases. The CDR3 totals 12 residues. Germline CDR1 is ENHRY and CDR2 is SYGVKD. CDR3 sequence reads: CAISGGRETQYF. CDR3 bases: TGTGCCATCAGTGGAGGTCGGGAGACCCAGTACTTC.

This chain connects TRBV30 to TRBJ1-6; weak D call: TRBD1 (5 bases). Germline values: CDR1 GTSNPN, CDR2 SVGIG (reference sequence). Deletions cut 4 bases from V and 7 bases from J, with 17 bases between. CDR3 length equals 15 residues. The CDR3 loop reads CAWITKTGGNSPLHF. CDR3 nucleotide sequence: TGTGCCTGGATTACGAAAACAGGTGGGAATTCACCCCTCCACTTT.

This sequence joins TRBV7-6 and TRBJ1-2; possibly TRBD1 for D (5 bases). The CDR3 totals 15 residues. Germline V gene data show CDR1 as SGHVS and CDR2 as FNYEAQ. Trimming cost V 0 bases and J 7 bases, with 15 bases left between them. In DNA form, the CDR3 reads TGTGCCAGCAGCTTAGCAGCTGGTCAGGGTGGTGGCTACACCTTC. It translates to CASSLAAGQGGGYTF.

The chain recombines TRBV7-6 with TRBJ1-5; TRBD1 agrees at 8 bases. Germline V gene data show CDR1 as SGHVS and CDR2 as FNYEAQ. The CDR3 consists of 15 residues. V trimming: 3 bases; J trimming: 4 bases; junction bases outside the gene matches: 5. CDR3 sequence: CASSLSRGPNQPQHF. DNA of the CDR3: TGTGCCAGCAGCTTGTCCAGGGGGCCAAATCAGCCCCAGCATTTT.

The rearrangement joins TRBV10-3 to TRBJ2-7; the D gene is possibly TRBD1 (5 bases). CDR1 and CDR2 (germline): ENHRY, SYGVKD. The V end was cut by 8 bases, the J end by 1 base, with 15 bases between. The CDR3 runs to 14 residues. The CDR3 coding sequence is TGTGCCATCTCTGGGGCAGGACGATCCTACGAGCAGTACTTC. Translation gives CAISGAGRSYEQYF.

By sample fraction, this clone is medium-sized. The chain joins TRBV19 to TRBJ2-1; 12 bases are a match to TRBD2. Per germline, CDR1 LNHDA and CDR2 SQIVND (reference sequence). With V trimmed by 3 bases and J by 0 bases, 6 bases remained unmatched. The CDR3 spans 18 residues. CDR3 amino acids: CASSMTLAGGSSYNEQFF. DNA of the CDR3: TGTGCCAGTAGTATGACACTAGCGGGGGGAAGCTCCTACAATGAGCAGTTCTTC.

This clone was found once. The chain uses TRBV9 and TRBJ2-2; a weak D match, TRBD1 (6 bases). Trimming took off 6 bases at V and 0 bases at J, with 12 bases between the two ends. Germline values: CDR1 SGDLS, CDR2 YYNGEE. The CDR3 loop spans 15 amino acids. This CDR3 is CASNRDRTNTGELFF. In nucleotides, the CDR3 is TGTGCCAGCAATAGAGACAGGACGAACACCGGGGAGCTGTTTTTT.